Each of the 24 T cell receptor beta chains below was sequenced from the same sample in a study of early T cells in non-severe SARS-CoV-2 infection. TCRdb processed the 5' RACE reads anew with MiXCR; each CDR3 protein has one entry. The repertoire holds about 32,000 distinct CDR3 sequences, with around 9% as singletons. The source material was whole blood. These receptor sequences come from an adult who was a healthcare worker with PCR-confirmed SARS-CoV-2 infection or an uninfected control (not recorded which).

The chain links TRBV12-5 to TRBJ2-1; either TRBD1 or TRBD2 may fit D (6 bases each). The CDR3 sequence is 15 residues long. Trimming shortened V by 7 bases and J by 8 bases, and 21 bases separated the two germline ends. The V gene's germline CDR1 is LGHNT and CDR2 FRNRAP. The CDR3 loop is CASDPDGGVSHEQFF. The CDR3 nucleotides read TGTGCTAGTGACCCGGACGGGGGCGTCTCGCATGAGCAGTTCTTC.

The table lists this clonotype with many counts. This sequence joins TRBV12-3 or TRBV12-4 and TRBJ2-7, with D perhaps matching TRBD1 or TRBD2 (5 bases each). This CDR3 has 13 amino acids. Trimming stripped 7 bases from V and 3 bases from J, with 13 bases between. The CDR3 region is CASTWGKSYEQYF. CDR3 nucleotides: TGTGCCAGCACCTGGGGGAAGAGCTACGAGCAGTACTTC.

This clonotype was seen only a few times. A much larger clone is a single base away; this may be a read error. The chain employs TRBV5-4 and TRBJ1-2; TRBD1 matches 7 bases. J lost 8 bases, V lost 0 bases, and 7 bases had no gene match. Germline lookup yields CDR1 SGHNT and CDR2 YYREEE (reference sequence). This CDR3 is built from 14 residues. The CDR3 DNA is TGTGCCAGCAGCTTGGACAGGGGCTCAGGAGGCTACACCTTC. Translating it yields CASSLDRGSGGYTF.

The table lists this clonotype with many counts. The chain joins TRBV6-2 or TRBV6-3 to TRBJ1-1; 8 bases line up with TRBD1. The CDR3 is made up of 16 amino acids. The V and J ends lost 3 bases and 3 bases, in that order; junction bases with no gene match: 9. CDR1 is MNHEY and CDR2 is SVGEGT in the germline V gene. CDR3 DNA: TGTGCCAGCAGTTATTCCCCCGAGACAGGGGACACTGAAGCTTTCTTT. Protein: CASSYSPETGDTEAFF.

Turning to this clonotype: A much larger clone lies a single base off, so this may be a read error. The chain recombines TRBV7-8 with TRBJ1-2; D not certain. This CDR3 region has 16 residues. Germline loops: CDR1 SGHVS, CDR2 FQNEAQ. V was pared by 3 bases and J by 0 bases, with 14 bases between. For the CDR3, the DNA is TGTGCCAGCAGCTTTCGGAGGGAAGTGGCTAACTATGGCTACACCTTC. Translation gives CASSFRREVANYGYTF. Together with reference TRBV7-8 and TRBJ1-2, the CDR3 gives the full variable domain: GAGVSQSPRYKVAKRGQDVALRCDPISGHVSLFWYQQALGQGPEFLTYFQNEAQLDKSGLPSDRFFAERPEGSVSTLKIQRTQQEDSAVYLCASSFRREVANYGYTFGSGTRLTVV.

This clonotype was observed at least ten times. The chain uses TRBV20-1 and TRBJ1-6, with D uncertain. The germline V gene encodes CDR1 DFQATT and CDR2 SNEGSKA (reference sequence). This CDR3 contains 16 residues. The V gene lost 5 bases and the J gene lost 1 base, with 15 bases spanning the gap. The CDR3 DNA reads as TGCAGTGCTCGAACGCGGGAGCAGTCCTATAATTCACCCCTCCACTTT. Residues: CSARTREQSYNSPLHF.

This clonotype was counted a few times. The J gene is TRBJ1-1, the V gene TRBV4-3; D is perhaps TRBD1 (6 bases). This CDR3 contains 18 residues. Trimming removed 0 bases at V and 6 bases at J, with 23 bases between. In germline, CDR1 is LGHNA, CDR2 YSLEER. As DNA, the CDR3 is TGCGCCAGCAGCCAAGATTACCCTGCCTCGGGGGCCCGGGCTGAAGCTTTCTTT. Translating gives CASSQDYPASGARAEAFF.

This clonotype was seen repeatedly, ten times or more. The gene calls are TRBV4-3 and TRBJ1-2; D gene uncertain. V lost 0 bases, J lost 4 bases, and 15 bases lay in between. The CDR3 runs to 16 residues. Germline V lookup: CDR1 LGHNA, CDR2 YSLEER. CDR3 region: CASSQDVGKKGYGYTF. In nucleotides, the CDR3 is TGCGCCAGCAGCCAAGATGTGGGCAAAAAAGGCTATGGCTACACCTTC.

This clonotype has a handful of counts. The chain links TRBV29-1 to TRBJ1-4; TRBD1 matches 10 bases. The CDR3 is made up of 14 amino acids. J was trimmed by 0 bases and V by 7 bases; bases with no gene match: 2. Germline CDR1 is SQVTM and CDR2 is ANQGSEA. In nucleotides, the CDR3 is TGCAGCGGACAGGGGGCAGCAACTAATGAAAAACTGTTTTTT. Protein product: CSGQGAATNEKLFF. Using reference TRBV29-1 and TRBJ1-4 for the parts outside the CDR3, the full variable domain is SAVISQKPSRDICQRGTSLTIQCQVDSQVTMMFWYRQQPGQSLTLIATANQGSEATYESGFVIDKFPISRPNLTFSTLTVSNMSPEDSSIYLCSGQGAATNEKLFFGSGTQLSVL.

The V gene is TRBV29-1, the J gene TRBJ2-7; D gene uncertain. Germline CDR1 SQVTM, CDR2 ANQGSEA. V was pared by 0 bases and J by 3 bases, with 12 bases between. This CDR3 contains 14 residues. This chain's CDR3 is CSVEDAVDRYEQYF. The CDR3 DNA follows: TGCAGCGTTGAAGACGCAGTTGACCGCTACGAGCAGTACTTC.

Ten or more counts support this clonotype. J is TRBJ2-1 and V is TRBV5-1; 7 bases align to TRBD2. CDR1 SGHRS and CDR2 YFSETQ come from the germline V gene. V was pared by 4 bases and J by 3 bases, with 10 bases of the junction left unmatched. The CDR3 loop spans 16 amino acids. CDR3 sequence reads: CASSPILAENYNEQFF. CDR3 DNA sequence: TGCGCCAGCAGCCCCATTCTAGCGGAGAACTACAATGAGCAGTTCTTC.

This clonotype was seen at least ten times. The V call is TRBV7-9, the J call TRBJ1-2; D gene ambiguous. The length of the CDR3 is 14 residues. Trimming shortened V by 7 bases and J by 4 bases, and 16 bases separated the two germline ends. Looked up from germline, CDR1 is SEHNR and CDR2 is FQNEAQ (reference sequence). CDR3 protein: CASKILGRAYGYTF. The CDR3 nucleotides read TGTGCCAGCAAGATTTTGGGTCGTGCCTATGGCTACACCTTC.

This clonotype has a count of ten or more. V is TRBV20-1 and J is TRBJ1-6; D not resolved. The length of the CDR3 is 13 residues. Germline V gene sequence: CDR1 DFQATT, CDR2 SNEGSKA (reference sequence). V was pared by 1 base and J by 4 bases, with 5 bases between. The CDR3 sequence: CSARAPYNSPLHF. The DNA for the CDR3 is TGCAGTGCTAGAGCACCGTATAATTCACCCCTCCACTTT.

In the case of this clonotype: At one boundary the junction diverges from the germline segment, which might be a read error. V and J are TRBV30 and TRBJ1-4, with a weak D call TRBD1 (5 bases). CDR1 and CDR2 from the germline V gene are GTSNPN and SVGIG (reference sequence). This CDR3 is built from 14 residues. CDR3: CGWGYDQDNEKLFF. DNA for the CDR3: TGTGGCTGGGGCTATGACCAGGACAATGAAAAACTGTTTTTT.

Of note for this clonotype: A much larger clone differs from this one at a single base, so this may be a read error. The chain couples TRBV20-1 to TRBJ2-3; no clear D gene. The germline V gene encodes CDR1 DFQATT and CDR2 SNEGSKA (reference sequence). V lost 7 bases, J lost 0 bases, and 11 bases lay in between. This CDR3 spans 13 amino acids. CDR3 sequence: CSDSPTSTDTQYF. The CDR3 DNA reads TGCAGTGATAGTCCGACTAGCACAGATACGCAGTATTTT.

Only a few counts were recorded for this clonotype. J is TRBJ1-3 and V is TRBV5-1, with no clear D. CDR1 SGHRS and CDR2 YFSETQ come from the germline V gene. Between the trimmed V and J ends, which lost 0 bases and 8 bases, there was a span of 9 bases. The CDR3 has 13 amino acids. The CDR3 nucleotides read TGCGCCAGCAGCTTGGATTGGGGTTACACCATATATTTT. Amino acids: CASSLDWGYTIYF.

This clonotype was picked up many times. The CDR3 DNA reads as TGTGCCAGTAGTTCCGGGGAGACCCAGTACTTC. Translated: CASSSGETQYF. V gene TRBV19 combines with J gene TRBJ2-5; D uncertain. Between the trimmed V and J ends, which lost 5 bases and 5 bases, there was a span of 6 bases. Germline CDR1 LNHDA, CDR2 SQIVND (reference sequence). The CDR3 extends over 11 amino acids.

This clonotype was seen ten or more times. The chain carries TRBV18 and TRBJ1-3; D might be TRBD1 (5 bases). The V end was cut by 5 bases, the J end by 9 bases, with 11 bases between. This CDR3 spans 12 amino acids. Looked up from germline, CDR1 is KGHSH and CDR2 is LQKENI. The CDR3 nucleotides are TGTGCCAGCTCAGCCCCCACAGGCACCATATATTTT. This translates into CASSAPTGTIYF.

This chain uses TRBV2 with TRBJ2-5, with D possibly matching TRBD1 (5 bases). The germline gives CDR1 SNHLY, CDR2 FYNNEI. Trimming shortened V by 5 bases and J by 2 bases, and 9 bases separated the two germline ends. The CDR3 is 13 amino acids. CDR3 sequence reads: CASSRQPQETQYF. CDR3 DNA sequence: TGTGCCAGCAGTAGACAGCCACAAGAGACCCAGTACTTC.

This clonotype appeared many times. V and J are TRBV7-2 and TRBJ2-1; 7 bases match TRBD1. The CDR3 spans 15 residues. Trimming removed 1 base from V and 6 bases from J; junction bases left unmatched: 6. Germline V gives CDR1 SGHTA, CDR2 FQGNSA. The CDR3 spells CASSLVRDSSNEQFF. The CDR3 DNA is TGTGCCAGCAGCTTAGTTCGGGACAGCTCCAATGAGCAGTTCTTC.

This clonotype was picked up many times. The chain links TRBV7-3 to TRBJ1-6; D gene uncertain. This CDR3 is built from 15 residues. Germline-derived CDR1 and CDR2 are SGHTA and FQGTGA. Trimming removed 8 bases from V and 6 bases from J, with 17 bases in between. CDR3 in amino acids: CASASGLGPNSPLHF. CDR3 in DNA: TGTGCCAGCGCCTCTGGGTTAGGCCCTAATTCACCCCTCCACTTT.

This clonotype was seen ten or more times. This rearrangement joins TRBV19 to TRBJ1-5; 9 positions match TRBD1. This CDR3 spans 16 amino acids. Germline-derived CDR1 and CDR2 are LNHDA and SQIVND (reference sequence). J gave up 2 bases and V 5 bases, and 7 bases lay outside the gene matches. Written as DNA, the CDR3 is TGTGCCAGTAGTCGTACAGGGGGCCAGGGCAATCAGCCCCAGCATTTT. The encoded protein is CASSRTGGQGNQPQHF.

This clonotype came up many times. The V and J genes are TRBV7-2 and TRBJ1-1; D is perhaps TRBD1 (5 bases). The CDR3 is 14 amino acids. The V end lost 5 bases, the J end lost 8 bases, and 18 bases lay between the germline ends. CDR1 and CDR2 (germline): SGHTA, FQGNSA. The CDR3 region has the DNA TGTGCCAGCAGCGCCGGCAACAGGTTTAGGGAAGCTTTCTTT. Its translation is CASSAGNRFREAFF.

The CDR3 is CSGLRNTEAFF. The CDR3 DNA follows: TGCAGCGGACTGAGGAACACTGAAGCTTTCTTT. The genes are TRBV29-1 and TRBJ1-1, with D unresolved. The germline V gene encodes CDR1 SQVTM and CDR2 ANQGSEA. CDR3 size: 11 residues. Trimming shortened V by 7 bases and J by 1 base, and 7 bases separated the two germline ends.